The source of this T cell receptor (beta chain) is a study of blood T cell repertoires in COVID-19. Looking at the study overall: Sites in the United States, Italy and Spain provided acute and convalescent COVID-19 samples. T cells, B-cell-depleted T cells, or PBMCs supplied cDNA or gDNA.

Trimming left V 7 bases short and J 4 bases short, with 13 bases between. Germline loops: CDR1 SGHTA, CDR2 FQGTGA. This CDR3 has 13 amino acids. In the authors' methods: The assay estimated nucleated cells by amplifying reference gene primers. Libraries were prepared by immunoSEQ multiplex PCR; TCRdb keeps only in-frame clonotypes and omits some of them. Clone size and V and J calls were adopted from that table, with D and trimming inferred from the DNA. The sample records around 220,000 clones, less than 90% being singletons. The material sequenced was peripheral blood. J is TRBJ1-1 and V is TRBV7-3; D might be TRBD1 (6 bases). This receptor was obtained from a woman aged 45-65 years with acute or convalescent COVID-19. The CDR3 DNA reads as TGTGCCAGCAAAAGGAACAGGGTCACTGAAGCTTTCTTT. This translates into CASKRNRVTEAFF.